This T cell receptor (beta chain) was sequenced for a study of early T cells in non-severe SARS-CoV-2 infection. V lost 3 bases, J lost 5 bases, and 3 bases stayed unmatched. The CDR3 loop spans 14 amino acids. TCRdb re-called the 5' RACE reads through MiXCR, storing one row per CDR3 protein. The sample shows tens of thousands of distinct CDR3 sequences, approximately 13% of them seen only once. The sample taken for sequencing was whole blood. The gene calls are TRBV12-3 or TRBV12-4 and TRBJ2-2; 7 bases align to TRBD2. The clonotype originates from an adult who was a healthcare worker with PCR-confirmed SARS-CoV-2 infection or an uninfected control (not recorded which). The CDR3 loop is CASSFSGWTGELFF. CDR3 sequence (DNA): TGTGCCAGCAGTTTTAGCGGGTGGACCGGGGAGCTGTTTTTT.